The next 6 T cell receptor beta chains were all read from a single sample in a study of CD8 T cells in Susac syndrome. RNA, at roughly 0.5 to 1 ug, was reverse transcribed with random hexamers. One entry per CDR3 protein results from TCRdb running MiXCR on the immunoSEQ multiplex PCR reads. The sample holds about 440,000 distinct CDR3 sequences, around 85% seen once. Specimen: CD8+ T cells from PBMCs. The receptors come from a human donor with multiple sclerosis.

The chain carries TRBV20-1 and TRBJ2-1; 7 bases line up with TRBD1. CDR1 is DFQATT and CDR2 is SNEGSKA in the germline V gene (reference sequence). V shed 0 bases, J shed 2 bases, and the junction held 4 bases outside the gene matches. CDR3 length: 15 amino acids. This CDR3 reads CSARDLTGPYNEQFF. In nucleotides, the CDR3 is TGCAGTGCTAGAGATCTGACAGGGCCCTACAATGAGCAGTTCTTC.

The chain carries TRBV27 and TRBJ2-1; 8 nucleotides match TRBD1. The length of the CDR3 is 17 residues. V trimming: 1 base; J trimming: 5 bases; junction bases outside the gene matches: 10. Germline lookup yields CDR1 MNHEY and CDR2 SMNVEV (reference sequence). The CDR3 DNA follows: TGTGCCAGCAGTTTATGGGCAGGGGGCGGACTCAACAATGAGCAGTTCTTC. This codes for CASSLWAGGGLNNEQFF.

The chain has TRBV27 and TRBJ2-6; no clear D gene. Looked up from germline, CDR1 is MNHEY and CDR2 is SMNVEV (reference sequence). The CDR3 extends over 15 amino acids. Trimming pared 3 bases from V and 3 bases from J, leaving 9 bases between. The CDR3 spells CASSFDGIGANVLTF. Here the CDR3 DNA reads TGTGCCAGCAGTTTTGATGGAATTGGGGCCAACGTCCTGACTTTC.

The rearrangement links TRBV30 to TRBJ2-3, with a weak D call TRBD1 (6 bases). The CDR3 covers 16 residues. Germline V lookup: CDR1 GTSNPN, CDR2 SVGIG (reference sequence). V was trimmed by 5 bases and J by 4 bases, leaving 22 bases between them. The CDR3 nucleotides read TGTGCCTGGGGGCCTGGGGTGGGGGCAGTTGCAGATACGCAGTATTTT. It translates to CAWGPGVGAVADTQYF.

The CDR3 nucleotides are TGTGCCAGCACCAGAAGCAGGGACAGCCCCGGAATATATGGCTACACCTTC. It yields the protein CASTRSRDSPGIYGYTF. The J gene is TRBJ1-2, the V gene TRBV6-1, with 7 bases identical to TRBD1. Germline V gene sequence: CDR1 MNHNS, CDR2 SASEGT. The V segment lost 7 bases and the J segment 5 bases; nucleotides outside the gene matches: 19. The CDR3 has 17 amino acids.

CDR3: CSVELEEDNNPYEQYF. Here the CDR3 DNA reads TGCAGCGTTGAACTAGAGGAGGATAACAACCCCTACGAGCAGTACTTC. This chain connects TRBV29-1 to TRBJ2-7; possible D gene TRBD2, 5 bases. From germline, CDR1 is SQVTM and CDR2 ANQGSEA. V lost 2 bases, J lost 2 bases, and 19 bases lay in between. This CDR3 spans 16 amino acids.